These T cell receptor beta chains were read from a single sample in a study of blood T cell repertoires in COVID-19. TCRdb's table, derived via immunoSEQ multiplex PCR, lists solely in-frame clones and lacks some. The data show hundreds of thousands of clones, 85% to 90% seen once. Sequencing was carried out using peripheral blood. The receptor source for this set is a woman younger than 45 with COVID-19, enrolled during active disease. CDR3s include the opening cysteine and the closing phenylalanine or tryptophan. A D gene is named only where the DNA matches it firmly. The size entry is marked missing in some rows and otherwise reads once, few, many or a size class.

clone_size j_call v_call d_call cdr3_nt cdr3_aa
. TRBJ2-1 TRBV27 TRBD1 TGTGCCAGCAGCCAGGACAGGGGGCCCTACAATGAGCAGTTCTTC CASSQDRGPYNEQFF
. TRBJ1-4 TRBV2 TRBD1 TGTGCCAGCAGGACGGGACAGAGTAATGAAAAACTGTTTTTT CASRTGQSNEKLFF
few TRBJ1-1 TRBV11-2 . TGTGCCAGCAGGGGCATGAACACTGAAGCTTTCTTT CASRGMNTEAFF
. TRBJ2-1 TRBV11-3 . TGTGCCAGCAGCTTTGGGGGGGCCCCCTACAATGAGCAGTTCTTC CASSFGGAPYNEQFF
. TRBJ2-7 TRBV2 TRBD1 TGTGCCAGCAGTTCCGACCGGGACAGGGCTCTCGAGCAGTACTTC CASSSDRDRALEQYF
. TRBJ1-6 TRBV28 . TGTGCCAGCAGTTTCAACGGGGATAATTCACCCCTCCACTTT CASSFNGDNSPLHF
. TRBJ2-7 TRBV28 TRBD2 TGTGCCAGCAGTTTGGGCGGGAGGGCCTACGAGCAGTACTTC CASSLGGRAYEQYF
. TRBJ2-3 TRBV6-5 . TGTGCCAGCAGCCCCCTAGCGAACACAGATACGCAGTATTTT CASSPLANTDTQYF
once TRBJ1-2 TRBV5-1 . TGCGCCAGCAGCTTGGAACAGAACTATGGCTACACCTTC CASSLEQNYGYTF
. TRBJ1-1 TRBV7-2 TRBD1 TGTGCCAGCAGCCGGGGACAGGCCAACACTGAAGCTTTCTTT CASSRGQANTEAFF
. TRBJ2-2 TRBV5-6 TRBD1 TGTGCCAGCAGCTTCCCGGGACAGGCGAACACCGGGGAGCTGTTTTTT CASSFPGQANTGELFF
. TRBJ2-2 TRBV6-6 TRBD2 TGTGCCAGCCTTAGCGGGACTAACACCGGGGAGCTGTTTTTT CASLSGTNTGELFF
. TRBJ2-5 TRBV19 . TGTGCCAGTAGTATGGGCCAGGGTGGGGGCGTCGAGACCCAGTACTTC CASSMGQGGGVETQYF
. TRBJ2-3 TRBV29-1 TRBD2 TGCAGCGTTGAAGTAGCGGGGCCCACAGATACGCAGTATTTT CSVEVAGPTDTQYF
. TRBJ2-7 TRBV6-5 . TGTGCCAGCAGTTACGCGCGGGGCACCTACGAGCAGTACTTC CASSYARGTYEQYF
. TRBJ2-3 TRBV5-1 TRBD2 TGCGCCAGCAGCTTGGTTCCGGGAGGGTCCGATACGCAGTATTTT CASSLVPGGSDTQYF
. TRBJ1-1 TRBV5-1 TRBD1 TGCGCCAGCAGCTATACAGGGGTGAACACTGAAGCTTTCTTT CASSYTGVNTEAFF
. TRBJ2-3 TRBV29-1 . TGCAGCGGCACTAGAGGAAGCACAGATACGCAGTATTTT CSGTRGSTDTQYF
. TRBJ2-3 TRBV6-5 TRBD2 TGTGCCAGCAGCCCCCTAGCGGGAGGGCTGAGTACGCAGTATTTT CASSPLAGGLSTQYF
. TRBJ2-5 TRBV6-4 TRBD2 TGTGCCAGCAGTGACGGACTAGCGGGAGGTCGGCAAGAGACCCAGTACTTC CASSDGLAGGRQETQYF
once TRBJ2-1 TRBV7-3 TRBD2 TGTGCCAGCAGCTTAACGGCGGGGGGCAATGAGCAGTTCTTC CASSLTAGGNEQFF
. TRBJ1-6 TRBV28 TRBD1 TGTGCCAGCAGCCGGGACAGGGCCCATCACCTTTATAATTCACCCCTCCACTTT CASSRDRAHHLYNSPLHF
. TRBJ2-1 TRBV5-4 TRBD1 TGTGCCAGCAGCCGCCGGGACAGGGGATGGGATGAGCAGTTCTTC CASSRRDRGWDEQFF
. TRBJ1-2 TRBV4-3 TRBD1 TGCGCCAGCAGCCCAAACAGGGGTGTGTTAGATGGCTACACCTTC CASSPNRGVLDGYTF
. TRBJ2-5 TRBV7-2 TRBD1 TGTGCCAGCAGCTTATCTGGGAACAGGGGAGAGGCCCAGTACTTC CASSLSGNRGEAQYF
. TRBJ1-5 TRBV5-1 TRBD1 TGCGCCAGCAGCCCGGAAGGACAAGGGGGCGGACAGCCCCAGCATTTT CASSPEGQGGGQPQHF
. TRBJ2-7 TRBV30 TRBD2 TGTGCCTGGAGTGTCCAGACTAGCGGGAGACGCGAGCAGTACTTC CAWSVQTSGRREQYF
. TRBJ1-1 TRBV6-5 TRBD1 TGTGCCAGCAATACCGACAGGGGGGCTTTCTTT CASNTDRGAFF
once TRBJ2-3 TRBV18 . TGTGCCAGCTCACCGCCTGGGAGTTCAGATACGCAGTATTTT CASSPPGSSDTQYF
. TRBJ1-5 TRBV7-8 TRBD1 TGTGCCAGCAGCCGACAGGGGGGATATAGCAATCAGCCCCAGCATTTT CASSRQGGYSNQPQHF
. TRBJ1-6 TRBV3-1/TRBV3-2 . TGTGCCAGCAGTCGAACAGGGCGTTCCCTCCACTTT CASSRTGRSLHF
few TRBJ2-7 TRBV5-5 TRBD1 TGTGCCAGCAGCGGGGGACAGTCAGTCGACGAGCAGTACTTC CASSGGQSVDEQYF
. TRBJ2-2 TRBV2 . TGTGCCAGCAGACGGGAAGACACCGGGGAGCTGTTTTTT CASRREDTGELFF
. TRBJ2-2 TRBV5-8 . TGTGCCAGCAGCTTGAACATCGCGAACACCGGGGAGCTGTTTTTT CASSLNIANTGELFF
. TRBJ2-3 TRBV15 . TGTGCCACCAGCGCCCCCAGGGAACCCAGCACAGATACGCAGTATTTT CATSAPREPSTDTQYF